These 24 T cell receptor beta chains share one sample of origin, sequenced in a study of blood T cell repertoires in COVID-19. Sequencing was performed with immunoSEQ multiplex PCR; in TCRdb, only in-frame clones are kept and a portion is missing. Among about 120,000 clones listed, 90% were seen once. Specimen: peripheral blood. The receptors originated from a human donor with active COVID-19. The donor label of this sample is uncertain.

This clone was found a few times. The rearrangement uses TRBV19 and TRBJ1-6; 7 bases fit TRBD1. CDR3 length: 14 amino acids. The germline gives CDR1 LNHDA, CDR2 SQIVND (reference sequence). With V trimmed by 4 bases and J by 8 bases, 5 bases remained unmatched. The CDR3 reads CASSRDRDYSPLHF. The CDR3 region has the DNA TGTGCCAGTAGTAGAGACAGGGACTATTCACCCCTCCACTTT.

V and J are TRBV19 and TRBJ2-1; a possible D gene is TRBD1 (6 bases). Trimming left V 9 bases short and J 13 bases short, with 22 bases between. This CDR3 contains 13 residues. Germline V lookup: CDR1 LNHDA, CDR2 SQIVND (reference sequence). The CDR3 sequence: CASSKRDTRSQFF. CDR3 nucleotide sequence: TGTGCCAGCTCAAAAAGGGACACCCGGAGTCAGTTCTTC.

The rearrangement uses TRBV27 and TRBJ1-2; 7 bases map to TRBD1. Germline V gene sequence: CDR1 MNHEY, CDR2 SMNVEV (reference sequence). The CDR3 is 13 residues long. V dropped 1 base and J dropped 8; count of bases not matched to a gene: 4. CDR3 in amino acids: CASSLYRGGGYTF. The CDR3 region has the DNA TGTGCCAGCAGTTTATACAGGGGAGGAGGCTACACCTTC.

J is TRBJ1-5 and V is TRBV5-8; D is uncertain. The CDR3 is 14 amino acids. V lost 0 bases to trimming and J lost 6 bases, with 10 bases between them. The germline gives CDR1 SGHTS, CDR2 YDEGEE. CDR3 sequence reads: CASSLGGGGQPQHF. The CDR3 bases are TGTGCCAGCAGCTTGGGGGGAGGTGGTCAGCCCCAGCATTTT.

The CDR3 nucleotides read TGCGCCAGCAGCTTGGGGGGGACAGGGGTCTACGAGCAGTACTTC. Translation: CASSLGGTGVYEQYF. V gene TRBV5-1 combines with J gene TRBJ2-7, with 10 positions matching TRBD1. Trimming removed 0 bases from V and 3 bases from J; junction bases left unmatched: 3. The CDR3 covers 15 residues. Germline CDR1 reads SGHRS; CDR2 reads YFSETQ.

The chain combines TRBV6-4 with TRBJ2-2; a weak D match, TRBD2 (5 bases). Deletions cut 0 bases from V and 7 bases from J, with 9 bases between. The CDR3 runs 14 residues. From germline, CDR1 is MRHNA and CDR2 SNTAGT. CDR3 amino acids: CASSDSEEFGELFF. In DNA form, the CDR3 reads TGTGCCAGCAGTGACTCGGAGGAATTCGGGGAGCTGTTTTTT.

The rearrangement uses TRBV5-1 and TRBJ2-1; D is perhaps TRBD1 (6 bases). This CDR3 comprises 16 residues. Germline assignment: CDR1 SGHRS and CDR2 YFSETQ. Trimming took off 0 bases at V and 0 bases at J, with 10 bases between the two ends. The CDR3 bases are TGCGCCAGCAGCTTGGGACAGGAGAGCTCCTACAATGAGCAGTTCTTC. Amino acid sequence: CASSLGQESSYNEQFF.

The CDR3 nucleotides read TGTGCCAGCAGCCTACCCTTGGACGAGCAGTACTTC. Encoded protein: CASSLPLDEQYF. V gene TRBV28 combines with J gene TRBJ2-7; D is undetermined. The CDR3 spans 12 residues. The germline gives CDR1 MDHEN, CDR2 SYDVKM. Trimming took off 6 bases at V and 5 bases at J, with 11 bases between the two ends.

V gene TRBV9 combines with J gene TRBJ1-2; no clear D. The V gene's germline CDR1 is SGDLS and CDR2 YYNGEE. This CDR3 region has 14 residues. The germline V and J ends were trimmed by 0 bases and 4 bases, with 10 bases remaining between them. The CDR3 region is CASSVGRGAYGYTF. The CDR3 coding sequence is TGTGCCAGCAGCGTAGGGCGGGGTGCCTATGGCTACACCTTC. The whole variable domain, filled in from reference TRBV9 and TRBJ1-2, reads DSGVTQTPKHLITATGQRVTLRCSPRSGDLSVYWYQQSLDQGLQFLIQYYNGEERAKGNILERFSAQQFPDLHSELNLSSLELGDSALYFCASSVGRGAYGYTFGSGTRLTVV.

The CDR3 nucleotides are TGTGCCAGCAGCGCAGCAGGGGGAACTAGCTATGGCTACACCTTC. Residues: CASSAAGGTSYGYTF. This chain connects TRBV9 to TRBJ1-2; the match to TRBD1 covers 7 bases. This CDR3 is built from 15 residues. In germline, CDR1 is SGDLS, CDR2 YYNGEE. Germline trimming cut 3 bases from V and 4 bases from J; bases unmatched to any gene: 9.

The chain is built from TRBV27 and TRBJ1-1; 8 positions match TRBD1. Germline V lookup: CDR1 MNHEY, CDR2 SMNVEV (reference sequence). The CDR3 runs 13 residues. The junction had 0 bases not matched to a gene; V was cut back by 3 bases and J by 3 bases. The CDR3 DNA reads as TGTGCCAGCAGTTTGACAGGGGACACTGAAGCTTTCTTT. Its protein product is CASSLTGDTEAFF.

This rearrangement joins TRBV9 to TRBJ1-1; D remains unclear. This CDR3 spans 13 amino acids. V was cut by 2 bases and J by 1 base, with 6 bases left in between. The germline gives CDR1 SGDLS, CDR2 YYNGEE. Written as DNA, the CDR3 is TGTGCCAGCAGCGTGAGTTCGAACACTGAAGCTTTCTTT. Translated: CASSVSSNTEAFF.

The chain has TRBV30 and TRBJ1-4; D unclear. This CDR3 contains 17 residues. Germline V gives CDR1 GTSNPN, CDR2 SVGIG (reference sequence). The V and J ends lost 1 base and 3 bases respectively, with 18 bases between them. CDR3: CAWSASGLPAPNEKLFF. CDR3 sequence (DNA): TGTGCCTGGAGTGCTTCAGGCTTGCCGGCCCCTAATGAAAAACTGTTTTTT.

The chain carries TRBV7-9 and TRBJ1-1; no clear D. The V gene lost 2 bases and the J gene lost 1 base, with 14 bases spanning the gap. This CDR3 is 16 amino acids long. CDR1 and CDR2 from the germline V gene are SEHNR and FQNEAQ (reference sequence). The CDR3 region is CASSLWEAGENTEAFF. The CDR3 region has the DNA TGTGCCAGCAGCTTATGGGAGGCAGGCGAGAACACTGAAGCTTTCTTT.

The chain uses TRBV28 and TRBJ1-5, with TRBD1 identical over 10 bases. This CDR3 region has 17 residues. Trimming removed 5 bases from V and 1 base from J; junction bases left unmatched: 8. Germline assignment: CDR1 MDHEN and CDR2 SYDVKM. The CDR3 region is CASSPETGGRSNQPQHF. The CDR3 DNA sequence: TGTGCCAGCAGTCCAGAGACAGGGGGCAGAAGCAATCAGCCCCAGCATTTT.

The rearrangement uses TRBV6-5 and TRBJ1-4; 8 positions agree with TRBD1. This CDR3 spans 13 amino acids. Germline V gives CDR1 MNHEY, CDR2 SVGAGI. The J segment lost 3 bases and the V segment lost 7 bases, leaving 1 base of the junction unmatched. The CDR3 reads CASKGQANEKLFF. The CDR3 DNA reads TGTGCCAGCAAGGGACAGGCTAATGAAAAACTGTTTTTT.

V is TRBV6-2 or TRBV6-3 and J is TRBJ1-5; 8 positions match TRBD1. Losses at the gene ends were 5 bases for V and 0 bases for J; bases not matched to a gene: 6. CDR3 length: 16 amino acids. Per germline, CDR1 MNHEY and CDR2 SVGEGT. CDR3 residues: CASSRRTGSSNQPQHF. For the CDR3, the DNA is TGTGCCAGCAGTCGCCGGACAGGGTCTAGCAATCAGCCCCAGCATTTT.

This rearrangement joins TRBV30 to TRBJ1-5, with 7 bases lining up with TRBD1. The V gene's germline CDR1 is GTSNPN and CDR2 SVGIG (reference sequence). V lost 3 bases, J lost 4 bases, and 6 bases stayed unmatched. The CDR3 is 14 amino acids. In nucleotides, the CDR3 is TGTGCCTGGAGCGCGGGACAGAGAAATCAGCCCCAGCATTTT. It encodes CAWSAGQRNQPQHF.

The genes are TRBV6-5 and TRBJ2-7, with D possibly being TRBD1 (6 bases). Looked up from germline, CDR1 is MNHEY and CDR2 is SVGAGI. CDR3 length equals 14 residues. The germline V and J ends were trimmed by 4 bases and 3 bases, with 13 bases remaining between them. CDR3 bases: TGTGCCAGCAGTTCCCAAGGACAGTACTACGAGCAGTACTTC. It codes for CASSSQGQYYEQYF.

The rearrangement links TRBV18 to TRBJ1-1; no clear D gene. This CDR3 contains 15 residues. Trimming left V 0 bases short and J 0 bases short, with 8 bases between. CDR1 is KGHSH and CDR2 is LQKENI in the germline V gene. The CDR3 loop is CASSPPAGMNTEAFF. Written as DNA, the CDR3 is TGTGCCAGCTCACCACCGGCGGGGATGAACACTGAAGCTTTCTTT.

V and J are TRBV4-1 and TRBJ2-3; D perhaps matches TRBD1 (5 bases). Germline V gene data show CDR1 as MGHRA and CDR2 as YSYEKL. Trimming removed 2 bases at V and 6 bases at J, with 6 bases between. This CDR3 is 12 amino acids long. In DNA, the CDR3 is TGCGCCAGCAGCCAACGACAGGATACGCAGTATTTT. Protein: CASSQRQDTQYF.

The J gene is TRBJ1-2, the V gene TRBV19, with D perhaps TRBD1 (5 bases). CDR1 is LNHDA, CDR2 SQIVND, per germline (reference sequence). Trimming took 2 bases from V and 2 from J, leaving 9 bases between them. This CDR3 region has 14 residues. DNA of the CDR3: TGTGCCAGTAGTATAACAGGCCCGAACTATGGCTACACCTTC. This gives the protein CASSITGPNYGYTF.

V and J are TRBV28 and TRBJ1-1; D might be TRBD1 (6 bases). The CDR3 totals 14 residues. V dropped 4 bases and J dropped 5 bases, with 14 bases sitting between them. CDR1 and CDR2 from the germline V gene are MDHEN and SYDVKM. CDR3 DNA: TGTGCCAGCAGTTCACGGGGAGGGGGAACTGAAGCTTTCTTT. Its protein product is CASSSRGGGTEAFF.

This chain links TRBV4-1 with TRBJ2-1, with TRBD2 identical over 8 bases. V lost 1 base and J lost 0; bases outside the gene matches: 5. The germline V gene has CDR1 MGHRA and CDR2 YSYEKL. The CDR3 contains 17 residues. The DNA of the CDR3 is TGCGCCAGCAGCCAAGGACTAGCGAGGAGCTCCTACAATGAGCAGTTCTTC. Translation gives CASSQGLARSSYNEQFF.